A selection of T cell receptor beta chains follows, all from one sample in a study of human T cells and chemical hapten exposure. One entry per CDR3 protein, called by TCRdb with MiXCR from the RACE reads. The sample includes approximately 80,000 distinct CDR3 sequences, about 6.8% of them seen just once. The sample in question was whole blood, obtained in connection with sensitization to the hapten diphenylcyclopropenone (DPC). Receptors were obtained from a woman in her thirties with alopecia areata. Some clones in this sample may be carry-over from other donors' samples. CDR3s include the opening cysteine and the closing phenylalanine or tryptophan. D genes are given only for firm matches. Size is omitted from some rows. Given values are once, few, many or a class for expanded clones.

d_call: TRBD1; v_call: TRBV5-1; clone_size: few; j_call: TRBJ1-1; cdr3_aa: CASSRGTALEAFF; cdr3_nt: TGCGCCAGCAGCCGGGGGACAGCCCTTGAAGCTTTCTTT
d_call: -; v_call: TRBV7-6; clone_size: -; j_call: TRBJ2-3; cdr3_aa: CASSYLAFTDTQYF; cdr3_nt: TGTGCCAGCAGCTACCTAGCGTTCACAGATACGCAGTATTTT
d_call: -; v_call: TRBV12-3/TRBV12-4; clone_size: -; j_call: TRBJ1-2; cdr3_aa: CASSLTRFYGYTF; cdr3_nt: TGTGCCAGCAGTTTAACCCGGTTCTATGGCTACACCTTC
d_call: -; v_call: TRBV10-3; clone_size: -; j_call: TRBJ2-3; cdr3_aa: CAITGRITDTQYF; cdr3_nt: TGTGCCATCACTGGACGTATCACAGATACGCAGTATTTT
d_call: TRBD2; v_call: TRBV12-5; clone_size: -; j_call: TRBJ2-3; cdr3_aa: CASAIGLAGANTDTQYF; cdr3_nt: TGTGCTAGTGCTATCGGACTAGCGGGGGCAAACACAGATACGCAGTATTTT
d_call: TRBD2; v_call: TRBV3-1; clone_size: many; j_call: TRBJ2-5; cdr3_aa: CASSQDLAGRITYF; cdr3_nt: TGTGCCAGCAGCCAAGATCTAGCGGGCCGAATTACGTACTTC
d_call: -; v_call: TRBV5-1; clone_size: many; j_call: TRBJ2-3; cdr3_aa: CASSLVDPNTDTQYF; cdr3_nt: TGCGCCAGCAGCTTGGTCGACCCAAACACAGATACGCAGTATTTT
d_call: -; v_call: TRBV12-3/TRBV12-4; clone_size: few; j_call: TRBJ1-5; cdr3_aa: CASSPSSGVQPQHF; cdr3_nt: TGTGCCAGCAGTCCCTCCTCAGGGGTTCAGCCCCAGCATTTT
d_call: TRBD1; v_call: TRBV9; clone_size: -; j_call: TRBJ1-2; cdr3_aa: CASSVNARATGGKNYGYTF; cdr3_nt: TGTGCCAGCAGCGTAAATGCGAGGGCGACAGGGGGGAAAAACTATGGCTACACCTTC
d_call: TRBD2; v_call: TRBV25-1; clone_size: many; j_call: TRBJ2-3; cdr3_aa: CASSRSSGGTDTQYF; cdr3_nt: TGTGCCAGCAGTCGCTCTAGCGGGGGGACAGATACGCAGTATTTT
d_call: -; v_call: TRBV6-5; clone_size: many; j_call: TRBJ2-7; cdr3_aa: CASSPGISYEQYF; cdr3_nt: TGTGCCAGCAGTCCAGGGATCTCCTACGAGCAGTACTTC
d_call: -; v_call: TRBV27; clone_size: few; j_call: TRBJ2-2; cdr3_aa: CASQGSGLPGELFF; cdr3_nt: TGTGCCAGCCAGGGTAGCGGATTGCCCGGGGAGCTGTTTTTT
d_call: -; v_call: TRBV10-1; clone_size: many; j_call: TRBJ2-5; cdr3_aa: CASSRGPARETQYF; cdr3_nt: TGCGCCAGCAGTCGGGGGCCGGCGAGAGAGACCCAGTACTTC
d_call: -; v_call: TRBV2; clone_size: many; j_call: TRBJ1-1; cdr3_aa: CASSGDRMATEAFF; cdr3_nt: TGTGCCAGCAGCGGCGACAGGATGGCCACTGAAGCTTTCTTT
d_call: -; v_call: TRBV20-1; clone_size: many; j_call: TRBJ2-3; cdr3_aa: CSAREVLGTDTQYF; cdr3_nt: TGCAGTGCTAGAGAGGTACTGGGGACAGATACGCAGTATTTT
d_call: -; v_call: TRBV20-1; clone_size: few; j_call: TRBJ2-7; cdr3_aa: CSARGGWRDLQSYEQYF; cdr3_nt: TGCAGTGCTAGAGGAGGGTGGAGGGACCTTCAAAGCTACGAGCAGTACTTC
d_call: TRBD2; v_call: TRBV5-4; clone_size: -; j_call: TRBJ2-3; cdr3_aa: CASTGLDRPDTQYF; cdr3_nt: TGTGCCAGCACCGGACTAGACCGGCCAGATACGCAGTATTTT